These T cell receptor beta chains were read from a single sample in a study of blood T cell repertoires in COVID-19. The method was immunoSEQ multiplex PCR; TCRdb's version includes in-frame clones alone and lacks a portion of them. This table has 300,000 or so clones, about nine tenths appearing once. Sequencing was performed on PBMCs or T cells enriched from blood (not recorded which). These receptors came from a man aged 55 to 70 who had recovered from COVID-19. Each CDR3 is given with its conserved first and last residue. The D gene is left open where the match is weak. Some rows mark clone size as missing; the rest say once, few, many or name a class of expanded clone.

13	.	.	TRBV9	TRBJ2-2	CASSVGELGELFF	TGTGCCAGCAGCGTAGGGGAGCTCGGGGAGCTGTTTTTT
13	.	.	TRBV20-1	TRBJ1-5	CSASYSPNQPQHF	TGCAGTGCTAGTTACAGCCCCAATCAGCCCCAGCATTTT
13	.	.	TRBV28	TRBJ1-3	CASRGHSGNTIYF	TGTGCCAGCAGGGGACATTCTGGAAACACCATATATTTT
15	.	once	TRBV4-2	TRBJ1-2	CASSQERVLNYGYTF	TGTGCCAGCAGCCAAGAGAGGGTCCTTAACTATGGCTACACCTTC
13	.	.	TRBV12-3/TRBV12-4	TRBJ2-1	CASSGRLGGEQFF	TGTGCCAGCAGTGGCCGACTCGGTGGTGAGCAGTTCTTC
16	TRBD2	once	TRBV4-3	TRBJ2-1	CASSQEGGGNYNEQFF	TGCGCCAGCAGCCAAGAGGGCGGGGGGAATTACAATGAGCAGTTCTTC
16	.	.	TRBV5-6	TRBJ2-7	CASSSLGWGSSYEQYF	TGTGCCAGCAGCTCGCTGGGATGGGGCAGCTCCTACGAGCAGTACTTC
14	TRBD1	.	TRBV5-1	TRBJ1-6	CASSFRGQGSPLHF	TGCGCCAGCAGCTTCAGGGGGCAAGGTTCACCCCTCCACTTT
17	.	.	TRBV30	TRBJ1-4	CATGDRGGQLFNEKLFF	TGTGCCACGGGAGATCGGGGGGGGCAACTATTTAATGAAAAACTGTTTTTT
18	TRBD1	once	TRBV5-1	TRBJ2-4	CASSLVGTGIRPGDIQYF	TGCGCCAGCAGCTTGGTGGGGACAGGGATTAGGCCCGGGGACATTCAGTACTTC
16	.	.	TRBV19	TRBJ1-4	CASSSAPGLINEKLFF	TGTGCCAGTAGTTCGGCCCCGGGACTGATTAATGAAAAACTGTTTTTT
15	TRBD1	.	TRBV4-2	TRBJ2-7	CASSQAGTETYEQYF	TGTGCCAGCAGCCAAGCCGGGACAGAGACCTACGAGCAGTACTTC
15	.	.	TRBV7-9	TRBJ1-6	CASSLEGTPNSPLHF	TGTGCCAGCAGCTTAGAAGGGACACCTAATTCACCCCTCCACTTT
16	.	.	TRBV15	TRBJ2-1	CATSRDVQGGYNEQFF	TGTGCCACCAGCAGAGATGTACAGGGGGGGTACAATGAGCAGTTCTTC
16	.	.	TRBV6-5	TRBJ1-1	CASSSLLQGINTEAFF	TGTGCCAGCAGTTCCCTCCTCCAGGGAATAAACACTGAAGCTTTCTTT
15	.	.	TRBV30	TRBJ1-2	CAWTRGQPSSYGYTF	TGTGCCTGGACAAGAGGACAGCCTTCAAGCTATGGCTACACCTTC
15	.	.	TRBV6-6	TRBJ2-1	CASSYSMATSNEQFF	TGTGCCAGCAGTTACTCGATGGCGACTAGCAATGAGCAGTTCTTC
17	TRBD1	.	TRBV24-1	TRBJ2-2	CATSDSGQGVRTGELFF	TGTGCCACCAGTGATTCGGGACAGGGCGTACGCACCGGGGAGCTGTTTTTT
15	.	.	TRBV4-3	TRBJ2-5	CASSQDVANGETQYF	TGCGCCAGCAGCCAAGATGTGGCCAACGGGGAGACCCAGTACTTC
13	.	once	TRBV5-1	TRBJ1-1	CASSSQENTEAFF	TGCGCCAGCAGCTCACAGGAGAACACTGAAGCTTTCTTT
15	TRBD1	once	TRBV19	TRBJ2-7	CASTQPRDRGHEQYF	TGTGCCAGTACCCAACCCCGGGACAGGGGTCACGAGCAGTACTTC
16	.	.	TRBV5-6	TRBJ1-6	CASSPRGRGFDSPLHF	TGTGCCAGCAGCCCGAGGGGGAGGGGTTTTGATTCACCCCTCCACTTT
15	.	.	TRBV6-5	TRBJ1-5	CASSYSGRGNQPQHF	TGTGCCAGCAGTTACTCAGGGAGGGGCAATCAGCCCCAGCATTTT
13	TRBD2	.	TRBV3-1/TRBV3-2	TRBJ2-1	CASSPAGVAEQFF	TGTGCCAGCAGCCCAGCGGGGGTCGCTGAGCAGTTCTTC
15	.	once	TRBV6-2/TRBV6-3	TRBJ1-2	CASSDPGDPKYGYTF	TGTGCCAGCAGTGATCCGGGAGACCCTAAGTATGGCTACACCTTC
15	.	.	TRBV27	TRBJ2-7	CASKPGQVSSYEQYF	TGTGCCAGCAAACCGGGACAAGTATCGTCCTACGAGCAGTACTTC
16	TRBD1	.	TRBV6-6	TRBJ1-5	CASSVRQGESNQPQHF	TGTGCCAGCAGCGTCAGACAGGGCGAATCCAATCAGCCCCAGCATTTT
13	.	once	TRBV27	TRBJ1-2	CASRPEGGGGYTF	TGTGCCAGCAGACCGGAGGGGGGGGGTGGCTACACCTTC
14	TRBD1	.	TRBV5-1	TRBJ2-7	CASSSKGTAYEQYF	TGCGCCAGCAGCTCCAAGGGGACAGCCTACGAGCAGTACTTC
16	TRBD2	.	TRBV9	TRBJ2-1	CASSDHLAGGRLEQFF	TGTGCCAGCAGCGATCACCTAGCGGGGGGACGGTTGGAGCAGTTCTTC
15	.	.	TRBV6-5	TRBJ2-3	CASRLEGSSTDTQYF	TGTGCCAGCAGACTTGAGGGTTCTAGCACAGATACGCAGTATTTT
17	TRBD1	.	TRBV7-2	TRBJ1-1	CASSHIRDRGPYTEAFF	TGTGCCAGCAGCCACATCCGGGACAGGGGTCCTTACACTGAAGCTTTCTTT
15	.	once	TRBV25-1	TRBJ2-1	CASSEAGVGYNEQFF	TGTGCCAGCAGCGAAGCGGGTGTTGGCTACAATGAGCAGTTCTTC
13	.	.	TRBV4-3	TRBJ1-2	CASSQTMQGGYTF	TGCGCCAGCAGCCAGACAATGCAGGGTGGCTACACCTTC
15	TRBD1	once	TRBV10-3	TRBJ1-2	CAISDRDRGDYGYTF	TGTGCCATCAGTGACCGGGACAGGGGTGATTATGGCTACACCTTC
14	TRBD1	few	TRBV19	TRBJ2-2	CASNPDREAGELFF	TGTGCCAGTAACCCGGACAGGGAGGCCGGGGAGCTGTTTTTT
14	TRBD1	.	TRBV6-5	TRBJ1-1	CASSLDRGGTEAFF	TGTGCCAGCAGTCTGGACAGGGGAGGGACTGAAGCTTTCTTT
15	TRBD1	.	TRBV7-9	TRBJ1-2	CAGTISQGQGGGYTF	TGTGCCGGAACAATTTCTCAGGGACAGGGAGGGGGCTACACCTTC
14	.	few	TRBV11-2	TRBJ2-7	CASSPGQSSYEQYF	TGTGCCAGCAGCCCCGGACAGAGCTCCTACGAGCAGTACTTC
13	TRBD1	.	TRBV29-1	TRBJ2-1	CSVPGQGSNEQFF	TGCAGCGTACCCGGACAGGGAAGCAATGAGCAGTTCTTC
20	TRBD2	.	TRBV10-3	TRBJ2-3	CAIRDSGTSGGGASTDTQYF	TGTGCCATCAGAGACTCCGGGACTAGCGGGGGAGGGGCGTCGACAGATACGCAGTATTTT
16	TRBD1	.	TRBV11-2	TRBJ2-7	CASSPWRTGDSYEQYF	TGTGCCAGCAGCCCGTGGAGGACAGGGGATTCCTACGAGCAGTACTTC